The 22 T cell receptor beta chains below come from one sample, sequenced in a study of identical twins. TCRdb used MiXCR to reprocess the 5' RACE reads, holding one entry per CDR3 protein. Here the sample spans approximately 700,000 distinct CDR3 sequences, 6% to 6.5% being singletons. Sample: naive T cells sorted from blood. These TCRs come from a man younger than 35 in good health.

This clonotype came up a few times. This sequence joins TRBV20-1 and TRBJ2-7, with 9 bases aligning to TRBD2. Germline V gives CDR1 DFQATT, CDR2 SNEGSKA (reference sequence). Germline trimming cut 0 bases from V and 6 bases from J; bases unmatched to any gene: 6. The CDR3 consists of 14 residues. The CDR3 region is CSAREGREGSEQYF. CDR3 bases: TGCAGTGCTAGAGAGGGGCGGGAGGGTTCCGAGCAGTACTTC.

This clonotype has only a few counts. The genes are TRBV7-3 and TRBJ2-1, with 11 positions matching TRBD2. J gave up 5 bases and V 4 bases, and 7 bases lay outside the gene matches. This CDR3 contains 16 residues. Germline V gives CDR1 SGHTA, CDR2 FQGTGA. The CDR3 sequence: CASSYHSGRADNEQFF. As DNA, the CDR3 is TGTGCCAGCAGCTACCATAGCGGGAGGGCCGACAATGAGCAGTTCTTC.

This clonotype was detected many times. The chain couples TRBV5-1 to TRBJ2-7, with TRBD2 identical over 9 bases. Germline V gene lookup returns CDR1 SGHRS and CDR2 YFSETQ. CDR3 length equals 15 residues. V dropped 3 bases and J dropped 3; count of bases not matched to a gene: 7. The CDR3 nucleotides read TGCGCCAGCAGCTCGGAGACTAGCGGATACTACGAGCAGTACTTC. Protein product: CASSSETSGYYEQYF.

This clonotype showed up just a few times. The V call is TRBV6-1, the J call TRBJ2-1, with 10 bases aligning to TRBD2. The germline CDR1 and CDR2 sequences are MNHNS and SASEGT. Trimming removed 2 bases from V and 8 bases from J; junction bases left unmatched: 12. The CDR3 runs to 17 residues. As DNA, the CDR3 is TGTGCCAGCAGTGAACCCCCAGGAGCGGGAGGGGGCGATGAGCAGTTCTTC. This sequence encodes CASSEPPGAGGGDEQFF.

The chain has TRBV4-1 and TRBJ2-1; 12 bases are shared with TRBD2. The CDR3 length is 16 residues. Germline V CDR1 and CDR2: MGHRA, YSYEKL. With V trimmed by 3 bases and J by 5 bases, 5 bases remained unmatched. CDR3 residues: CASSQGGLAGHNEQFF. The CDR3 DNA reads TGCGCCAGCAGCCAGGGCGGACTAGCGGGACACAATGAGCAGTTCTTC.

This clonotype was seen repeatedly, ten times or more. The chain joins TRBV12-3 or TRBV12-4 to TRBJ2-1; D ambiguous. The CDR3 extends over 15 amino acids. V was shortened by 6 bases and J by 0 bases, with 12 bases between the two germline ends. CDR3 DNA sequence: TGTGCCAGCAGACCAAGGTCTCACTCCTACAATGAGCAGTTCTTC. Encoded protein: CASRPRSHSYNEQFF.

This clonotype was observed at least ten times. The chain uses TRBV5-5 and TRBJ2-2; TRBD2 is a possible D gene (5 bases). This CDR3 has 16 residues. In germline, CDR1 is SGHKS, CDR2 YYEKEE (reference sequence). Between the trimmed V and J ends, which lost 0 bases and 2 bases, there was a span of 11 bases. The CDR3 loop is CASSLGAGRNTGELFF. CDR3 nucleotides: TGTGCCAGCAGCTTGGGGGCGGGCAGAAACACCGGGGAGCTGTTTTTT.

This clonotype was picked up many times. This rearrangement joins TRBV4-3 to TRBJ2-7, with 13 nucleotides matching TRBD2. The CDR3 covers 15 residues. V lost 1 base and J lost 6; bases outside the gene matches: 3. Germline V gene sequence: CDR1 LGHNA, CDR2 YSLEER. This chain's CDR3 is CASSQGTSGRGEQYF. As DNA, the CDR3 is TGCGCCAGCAGCCAAGGGACTAGCGGGAGAGGCGAGCAGTACTTC.

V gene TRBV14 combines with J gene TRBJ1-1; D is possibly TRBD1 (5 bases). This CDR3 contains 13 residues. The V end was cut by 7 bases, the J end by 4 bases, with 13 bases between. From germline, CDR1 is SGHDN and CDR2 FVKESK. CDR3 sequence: CASILGVITEAFF. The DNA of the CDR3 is TGTGCCAGCATCCTGGGGGTTATCACTGAAGCTTTCTTT.

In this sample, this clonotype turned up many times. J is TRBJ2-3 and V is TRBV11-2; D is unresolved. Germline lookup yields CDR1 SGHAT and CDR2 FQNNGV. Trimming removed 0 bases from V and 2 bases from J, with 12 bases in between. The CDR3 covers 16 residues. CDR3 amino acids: CASSLDSAANTDTQYF. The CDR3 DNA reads TGTGCCAGCAGCTTAGATTCGGCCGCGAACACAGATACGCAGTATTTT.

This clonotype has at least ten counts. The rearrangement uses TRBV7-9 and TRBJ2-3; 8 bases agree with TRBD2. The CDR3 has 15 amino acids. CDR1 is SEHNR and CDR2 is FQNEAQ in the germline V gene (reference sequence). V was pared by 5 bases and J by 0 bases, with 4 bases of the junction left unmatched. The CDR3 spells CASSGAGASTDTQYF. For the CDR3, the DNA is TGTGCCAGCAGCGGAGCGGGAGCTAGCACAGATACGCAGTATTTT.

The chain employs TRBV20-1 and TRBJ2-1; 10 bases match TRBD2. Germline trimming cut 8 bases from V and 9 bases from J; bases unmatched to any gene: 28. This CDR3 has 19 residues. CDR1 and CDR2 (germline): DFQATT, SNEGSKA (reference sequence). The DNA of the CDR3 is TGCAGTTCGACCTTACTCCCCTTTCCCTCCCCGATAGCGGGAGGTGAGCAGTTCTTC. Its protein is CSSTLLPFPSPIAGGEQFF.

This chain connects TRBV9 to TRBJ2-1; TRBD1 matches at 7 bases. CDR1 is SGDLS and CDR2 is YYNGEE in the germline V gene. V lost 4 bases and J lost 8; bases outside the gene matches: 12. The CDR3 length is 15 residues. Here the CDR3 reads CASSPRQGITDEQFF. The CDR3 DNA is TGTGCCAGCAGCCCCCGACAGGGAATCACAGATGAGCAGTTCTTC.

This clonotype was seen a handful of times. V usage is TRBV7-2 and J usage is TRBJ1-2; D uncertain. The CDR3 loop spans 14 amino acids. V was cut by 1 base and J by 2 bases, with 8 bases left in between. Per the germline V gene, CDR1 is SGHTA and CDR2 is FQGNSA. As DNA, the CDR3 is TGTGCCAGCAGCTTAGATAACGGGAACTATGGCTACACCTTC. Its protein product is CASSLDNGNYGYTF. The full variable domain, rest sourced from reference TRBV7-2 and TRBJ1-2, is GAGVSQSPSNKVTEKGKDVELRCDPISGHTALYWYRQSLGQGLEFLIYFQGNSAPDKSGLPSDRFSAERTGGSVSTLTIQRTQQEDSAVYLCASSLDNGNYGYTFGSGTRLTVV.

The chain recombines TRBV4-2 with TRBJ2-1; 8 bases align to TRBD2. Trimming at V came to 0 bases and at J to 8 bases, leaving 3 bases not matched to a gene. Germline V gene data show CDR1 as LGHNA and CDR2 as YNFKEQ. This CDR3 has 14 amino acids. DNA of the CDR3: TGTGCCAGCAGCCAAGATGGACTAGCCCATGAGCAGTTCTTC. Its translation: CASSQDGLAHEQFF.

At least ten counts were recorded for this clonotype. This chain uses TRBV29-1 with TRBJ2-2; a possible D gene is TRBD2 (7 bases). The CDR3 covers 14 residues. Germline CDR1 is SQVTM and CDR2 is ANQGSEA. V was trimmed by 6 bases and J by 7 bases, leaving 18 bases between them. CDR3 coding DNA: TGCAGCGTCAAGACGGGGGAGGGGGTCGGGGAGCTGTTTTTT. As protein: CSVKTGEGVGELFF.

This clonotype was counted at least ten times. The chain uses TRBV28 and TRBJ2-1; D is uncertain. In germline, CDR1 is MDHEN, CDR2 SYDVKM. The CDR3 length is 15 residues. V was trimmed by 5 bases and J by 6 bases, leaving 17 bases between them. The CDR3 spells CASSPSLTDTNEQFF. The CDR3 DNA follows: TGTGCCAGCAGTCCCTCTTTAACTGATACCAATGAGCAGTTCTTC.

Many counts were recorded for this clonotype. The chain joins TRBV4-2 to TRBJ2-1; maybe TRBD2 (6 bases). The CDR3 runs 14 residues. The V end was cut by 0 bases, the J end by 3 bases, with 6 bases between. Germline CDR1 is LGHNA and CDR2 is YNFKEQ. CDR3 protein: CASSQERDYNEQFF. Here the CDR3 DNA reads TGTGCCAGCAGCCAAGAGCGGGACTACAATGAGCAGTTCTTC.

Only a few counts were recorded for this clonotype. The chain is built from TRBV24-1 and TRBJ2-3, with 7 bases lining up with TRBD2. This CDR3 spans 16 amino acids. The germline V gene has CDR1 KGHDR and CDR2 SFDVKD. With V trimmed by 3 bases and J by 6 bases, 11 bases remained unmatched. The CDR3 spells CATSDPDYRREDTQYF. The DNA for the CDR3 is TGTGCCACCAGTGATCCGGACTACAGGCGGGAGGATACGCAGTATTTT.

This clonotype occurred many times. The CDR3, as DNA: TGTGCCAGCAGGAAAGACTACGTACCCGGGGAGCTGTTTTTT. Translating gives CASRKDYVPGELFF. The chain combines TRBV6-1 with TRBJ2-2, with D perhaps TRBD2 (5 bases). V lost 6 bases, J lost 6 bases, and 14 bases lay in between. The CDR3 spans 14 residues. Germline-derived CDR1 and CDR2 are MNHNS and SASEGT.

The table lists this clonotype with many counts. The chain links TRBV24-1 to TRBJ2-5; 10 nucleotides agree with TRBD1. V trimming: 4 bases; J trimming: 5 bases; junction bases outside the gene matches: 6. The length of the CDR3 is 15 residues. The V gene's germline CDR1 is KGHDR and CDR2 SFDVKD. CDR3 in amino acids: CATSETTGGVETQYF. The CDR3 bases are TGTGCCACCAGTGAGACGACAGGGGGCGTGGAGACCCAGTACTTC.

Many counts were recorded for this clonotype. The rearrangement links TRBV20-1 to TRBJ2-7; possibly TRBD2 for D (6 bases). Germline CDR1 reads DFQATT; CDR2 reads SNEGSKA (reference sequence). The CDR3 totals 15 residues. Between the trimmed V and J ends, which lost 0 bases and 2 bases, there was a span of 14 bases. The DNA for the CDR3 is TGCAGTGCTAGAGAGGGCGGGAAAGGTACCTACGAGCAGTACTTC. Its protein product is CSAREGGKGTYEQYF.